The next 26 T cell receptor beta chains were all read from a single sample in a study of T cell changes during pregnancy in multiple sclerosis. Generated by immunoSEQ multiplex PCR, the TCRdb table keeps only in-frame clones and is missing some. The sample lists 35,000 to 50,000 clones, roughly nine tenths seen once, with more than 0.9% in the top ten. This specimen consisted of CD4+ T cells from peripheral blood mononuclear cells, obtained after pregnancy. These receptor sequences come from a female donor with multiple sclerosis, enrolled in a pregnancy study.

The CDR3 bases are TGTGCCAGCCAGCGCGGGGGGGGGAGGAACACTGAAGCTTTCTTT. It specifies CASQRGGGRNTEAFF. This chain uses TRBV19 with TRBJ1-1; a possible D gene is TRBD1 (5 bases). This CDR3 is 15 amino acids long. The V and J ends lost 9 bases and 1 base respectively, with 18 bases between them. Germline V gene data show CDR1 as LNHDA and CDR2 as SQIVND (reference sequence).

The chain links TRBV5-1 to TRBJ2-2; TRBD1 aligns across 10 bases. Germline V gene lookup returns CDR1 SGHRS and CDR2 YFSETQ. V trimming: 1 base; J trimming: 5 bases; junction bases outside the gene matches: 2. This CDR3 region has 15 residues. CDR3 loop: CASSLRDRGTGELFF. As DNA, the CDR3 is TGCGCCAGCAGCTTGCGGGACAGGGGAACCGGGGAGCTGTTTTTT.

The CDR3: CASSLGLAGVTYNEQFF. For the CDR3, the DNA is TGTGCCAGCAGCCTCGGACTAGCGGGAGTCACCTACAATGAGCAGTTCTTC. The chain uses TRBV7-2 and TRBJ2-1; 13 bases are a match to TRBD2. Germline V gene lookup returns CDR1 SGHTA and CDR2 FQGNSA. This CDR3 has 17 residues. V lost 5 bases to trimming and J lost 2 bases; unmatched junction nucleotides: 6.

The chain links TRBV4-1 to TRBJ1-1; tentative D call: TRBD1 (6 bases). Per the germline V gene, CDR1 is MGHRA and CDR2 is YSYEKL. Trimming shortened V by 3 bases and J by 4 bases, and 15 bases separated the two germline ends. The CDR3 consists of 15 residues. The CDR3: CASSQDRGQSTEAFF. The CDR3 DNA sequence: TGCGCCAGCAGCCAGGATAGAGGACAGAGCACTGAAGCTTTCTTT.

The table lists this clone with a count of one. The chain combines TRBV30 with TRBJ1-2; D is unresolved. The CDR3 consists of 12 residues. The germline V gene encodes CDR1 GTSNPN and CDR2 SVGIG (reference sequence). Trimming shortened V by 0 bases and J by 8 bases, and 10 bases separated the two germline ends. The CDR3: CAWSVMAGGYTF. The CDR3 DNA reads TGTGCCTGGAGTGTAATGGCGGGAGGCTACACCTTC.

This clone was observed a handful of times. This chain joins TRBV4-2 and TRBJ2-2, with a possible D match to TRBD2 (5 bases). Trimming shortened V by 5 bases and J by 6 bases, and 16 bases separated the two germline ends. CDR3 size: 15 residues. Germline V gives CDR1 LGHNA, CDR2 YNFKEQ. CDR3: CASSDPRSVAGELFF. The CDR3 region has the DNA TGTGCCAGCAGCGACCCGCGTAGCGTTGCCGGGGAGCTGTTTTTT.

The CDR3 reads CASSTGQGGEKLFF. The CDR3 coding sequence is TGTGCCAGCAGTACGGGACAGGGGGGTGAAAAACTGTTTTTT. The rearrangement joins TRBV6-6 to TRBJ1-4; TRBD1 matches 11 bases. The CDR3 runs to 14 residues. V dropped 5 bases and J dropped 7; count of bases not matched to a gene: 3. Germline V lookup: CDR1 MNHNY, CDR2 SVGAGI (reference sequence).

This chain links TRBV5-1 with TRBJ1-3; perhaps TRBD1 as D (6 bases). V was trimmed by 4 bases and J by 0 bases, leaving 14 bases between them. The CDR3 consists of 16 residues. Germline-derived CDR1 and CDR2 are SGHRS and YFSETQ. The CDR3 coding sequence is TGCGCCAGCAGCCCCGACAGGCAGATCTCTGGAAACACCATATATTTT. Encoded protein: CASSPDRQISGNTIYF.

The CDR3 sequence is CATVAGRSSYEQYF. The DNA for the CDR3 is TGTGCCACTGTAGCGGGGAGGAGCTCCTACGAGCAGTACTTC. This rearrangement joins TRBV2 to TRBJ2-7; 8 bases align to TRBD2. Germline V gene data show CDR1 as SNHLY and CDR2 as FYNNEI. This CDR3 is 14 amino acids long. V shed 10 bases, J shed 0 bases, and the junction held 8 bases outside the gene matches.

V gene TRBV30 combines with J gene TRBJ1-3; no reliable D call. CDR3 size: 13 residues. Germline loops: CDR1 GTSNPN, CDR2 SVGIG (reference sequence). V was shortened by 8 bases and J by 0 bases, with 11 bases between the two germline ends. For the CDR3, the DNA is TGTGCCCTGGGAGGGCCCTCTGGAAACACCATATATTTT. Encoded protein: CALGGPSGNTIYF.

The rearrangement links TRBV4-2 to TRBJ2-2; D is unresolved. The CDR3 spans 17 residues. The V gene lost 0 bases and the J gene lost 1 base, with 12 bases spanning the gap. Germline loops: CDR1 LGHNA, CDR2 YNFKEQ. In DNA form, the CDR3 reads TGTGCCAGCAGCCAAGATCGGGTAGAAATGAACACCGGGGAGCTGTTTTTT. This gives the protein CASSQDRVEMNTGELFF.

J is TRBJ2-7 and V is TRBV28; the match to TRBD1 covers 9 bases. The V segment lost 8 bases and the J segment 0 bases; nucleotides outside the gene matches: 11. The CDR3 totals 16 residues. CDR1 and CDR2 (germline): MDHEN, SYDVKM. The CDR3 DNA follows: TGTGCCAGCCCCCCTCCCGGGACAGGGTCCTCCTACGAGCAGTACTTC. Protein sequence: CASPPPGTGSSYEQYF.

The V and J genes are TRBV6-6 and TRBJ2-4, with D maybe TRBD2 (5 bases). The germline V gene has CDR1 MNHNY and CDR2 SVGAGI (reference sequence). The CDR3 length is 13 residues. V lost 7 bases and J 7 bases, leaving 14 bases between the germline ends. CDR3 DNA sequence: TGTGCCAGCACCGGTTCTGGGGAGAACATTCAGTACTTC. This translates into CASTGSGENIQYF.

The V call is TRBV7-2, the J call TRBJ2-7, with D hard to call. Germline V gene lookup returns CDR1 SGHTA and CDR2 FQGNSA. Deletions cut 2 bases from V and 0 bases from J, with 17 bases between. This CDR3 spans 17 amino acids. Here the CDR3 reads CASSLTLSGLFSYEQYF. For the CDR3, the DNA is TGTGCCAGCAGCTTAACTTTGTCGGGTCTGTTCTCCTACGAGCAGTACTTC.

The chain is built from TRBV12-5 and TRBJ2-3; TRBD1 matches 9 bases. Trimming took 5 bases from V and 6 from J; bases not matched to a gene: 9. Germline V gene sequence: CDR1 LGHNT, CDR2 FRNRAP. The CDR3 extends over 15 amino acids. Here the CDR3 reads CASGPGQGETDTQYF. As DNA, the CDR3 is TGTGCTAGTGGTCCGGGACAGGGAGAAACGGATACGCAGTATTTT.

V gene TRBV19 combines with J gene TRBJ1-1; perhaps TRBD1 as D (6 bases). The CDR3 has 12 residues. V was clipped by 3 bases and J by 11 bases, with 13 bases between them. Per the germline V gene, CDR1 is LNHDA and CDR2 is SQIVND (reference sequence). CDR3 nucleotide sequence: TGTGCCAGTAGTATCCGGCGGGGGCCGGCTTTCTTT. Protein sequence: CASSIRRGPAFF. The full variable domain, in which reference TRBV19 and TRBJ1-1 provide the parts outside the CDR3, is DGGITQSPKYLFRKEGQNVTLSCEQNLNHDAMYWYRQDPGQGLRLIYYSQIVNDFQKGDIAEGYSVSREKKESFPLTVTSAQKNPTAFYLCASSIRRGPAFFGQGTRLTVV.

The chain recombines TRBV14 with TRBJ2-7; TRBD2 aligns across 12 bases. The CDR3 extends over 19 amino acids. The V gene end was trimmed by 0 bases and the J gene end by 2 bases; junction bases not matched to a gene: 11. The germline V gene has CDR1 SGHDN and CDR2 FVKESK. Written as DNA, the CDR3 is TGTGCCAGCAGCCAAGATGGGCTAGCGGGAGGGCCCAAACCCTACGAGCAGTACTTC. Its translation: CASSQDGLAGGPKPYEQYF.

J is TRBJ1-2 and V is TRBV7-3, with 7 nucleotides matching TRBD1. The CDR3 contains 17 residues. Trimming took 0 bases from V and 4 from J; bases not matched to a gene: 11. CDR1 SGHTA and CDR2 FQGTGA come from the germline V gene. The CDR3 region has the DNA TGTGCCAGCAGCTTAACGAGCGACAGGGCGCATGGCTATGGCTACACCTTC. It is translated as CASSLTSDRAHGYGYTF. Based on the CDR3 plus reference TRBV7-3 and TRBJ1-2, the full variable domain is GAGVSQTPSNKVTEKGKYVELRCDPISGHTALYWYRQSLGQGPEFLIYFQGTGAADDSGLPNDRFFAVRPEGSVSTLKIQRTERGDSAVYLCASSLTSDRAHGYGYTFGSGTRLTVV.

The chain combines TRBV2 with TRBJ2-1; TRBD1 matches at 7 bases. Germline V lookup: CDR1 SNHLY, CDR2 FYNNEI. This CDR3 comprises 14 residues. The V and J ends lost 9 bases and 4 bases, in that order; junction bases with no gene match: 9. The CDR3 bases are TGTGCCAGTGCAGGGGGAAGGGTGTACAATGAGCAGTTCTTC. Its protein is CASAGGRVYNEQFF.

This chain uses TRBV28 with TRBJ2-1; no firm D call. Trimming stripped 4 bases from V and 4 bases from J, with 5 bases between. Germline V lookup: CDR1 MDHEN, CDR2 SYDVKM. The CDR3 spans 12 residues. In nucleotides, the CDR3 is TGTGCCAGCAGTTCCCTGTACAATGAGCAGTTCTTC. Residues: CASSSLYNEQFF. Supplemented by reference TRBV28 and TRBJ2-1, the full variable domain reads DVKVTQSSRYLVKRTGEKVFLECVQDMDHENMFWYRQDPGLGLRLIYFSYDVKMKEKGDIPEGYSVSREKKERFSLILESASTNQTSMYLCASSSLYNEQFFGPGTRLTVL.

The chain couples TRBV11-2 to TRBJ1-2, with D possibly TRBD1 on 6 matching bases. The CDR3 has 14 residues. Germline values: CDR1 SGHAT, CDR2 FQNNGV. The V end was cut by 2 bases, the J end by 3 bases, with 10 bases between. The CDR3 DNA sequence: TGTGCCAGCAGCTTACAGGGGCGAGACTATGGCTACACCTTC. Protein: CASSLQGRDYGYTF.

The gene calls are TRBV7-2 and TRBJ1-2; maybe TRBD1 (6 bases). This CDR3 is 14 amino acids long. The germline V and J ends were trimmed by 1 base and 6 bases, with 12 bases remaining between them. Germline V gene sequence: CDR1 SGHTA, CDR2 FQGNSA. The CDR3 sequence is CASSLEQGSDGYTF. CDR3 coding DNA: TGTGCCAGCAGCTTAGAACAGGGATCGGATGGCTACACCTTC.

The rearrangement joins TRBV28 to TRBJ2-5; the D gene is possibly TRBD2 (5 bases). This CDR3 is built from 17 residues. Germline CDR1 and CDR2: MDHEN and SYDVKM. The germline V and J ends were trimmed by 3 bases and 0 bases, with 17 bases remaining between them. CDR3 bases: TGTGCCAGCAGTTTCGGGGAGCTTAATCCTTACCAAGAGACCCAGTACTTC. Its protein product is CASSFGELNPYQETQYF.

V is TRBV30 and J is TRBJ2-3, with 10 bases matching TRBD1. Germline V gene lookup returns CDR1 GTSNPN and CDR2 SVGIG (reference sequence). Losses at the gene ends were 0 bases for V and 3 bases for J; bases not matched to a gene: 6. The CDR3 length is 16 residues. The CDR3 here is CAWSVWGQGITDTQYF. CDR3 coding DNA: TGTGCCTGGAGTGTATGGGGACAGGGGATTACAGATACGCAGTATTTT.

The count of this clone is one. This rearrangement joins TRBV28 to TRBJ1-3, with a weak D call TRBD1 (6 bases). The CDR3 runs 12 residues. The V end was cut by 9 bases, the J end by 2 bases, with 8 bases between. Per germline, CDR1 MDHEN and CDR2 SYDVKM. The CDR3 loop reads CASYRAGNTIYF. The CDR3 nucleotides read TGTGCCAGTTACAGGGCTGGAAACACCATATATTTT.

The V gene is TRBV19, the J gene TRBJ2-3, with a weak D call TRBD2 (5 bases). V lost 4 bases, J lost 0 bases, and 11 bases lay in between. The CDR3 length is 15 residues. Germline V gene sequence: CDR1 LNHDA, CDR2 SQIVND (reference sequence). The CDR3 region has the DNA TGTGCCAGTAGTAATAGCGTCGACAGCACAGATACGCAGTATTTT. The encoded protein is CASSNSVDSTDTQYF.